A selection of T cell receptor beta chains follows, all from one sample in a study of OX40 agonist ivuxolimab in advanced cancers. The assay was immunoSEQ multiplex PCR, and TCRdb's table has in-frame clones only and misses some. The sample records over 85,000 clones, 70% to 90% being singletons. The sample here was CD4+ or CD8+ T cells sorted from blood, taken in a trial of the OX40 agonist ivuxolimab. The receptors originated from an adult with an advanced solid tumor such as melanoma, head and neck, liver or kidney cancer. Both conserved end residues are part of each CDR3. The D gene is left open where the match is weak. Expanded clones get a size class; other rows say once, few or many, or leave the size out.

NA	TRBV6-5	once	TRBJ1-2	CASSYSRKGNYGYTF	TGTGCCAGCAGTTACTCGAGGAAAGGGAACTATGGCTACACCTTC
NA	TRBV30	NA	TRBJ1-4	CAWKDLQREKLFF	TGTGCCTGGAAGGACTTACAGAGAGAAAAACTGTTTTTT
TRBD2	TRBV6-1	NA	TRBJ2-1	CASSAVRAGGWNEQFF	TGTGCCAGCAGTGCGGTCCGAGCGGGAGGTTGGAATGAGCAGTTCTTC
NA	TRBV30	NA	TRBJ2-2	CAWSDDRRYTGELFF	TGTGCCTGGAGTGACGACAGGAGATACACCGGGGAGCTGTTTTTT
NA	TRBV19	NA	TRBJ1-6	CASGSPLHF	TGTGCCAGTGGTTCACCCCTCCACTTT
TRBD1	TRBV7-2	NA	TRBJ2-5	CASRGTGGGETQYF	TGTGCCAGCAGGGGGACAGGGGGCGGGGAGACCCAGTACTTC
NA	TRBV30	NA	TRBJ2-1	CAWRKATAYNEQFF	TGTGCCTGGAGGAAGGCGACGGCGTACAATGAGCAGTTCTTC
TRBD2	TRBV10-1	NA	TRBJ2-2	CASSELAGAGELFF	TGCGCCAGCAGTGAACTAGCGGGGGCCGGGGAGCTGTTTTTT
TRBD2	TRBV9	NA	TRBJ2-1	CASSGRREPYNEQFF	TGTGCCAGCAGCGGGAGGCGGGAGCCTTACAATGAGCAGTTCTTC
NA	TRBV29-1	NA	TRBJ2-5	CSVGRVGLAATQYF	TGCAGCGTTGGCCGGGTGGGGCTAGCCGCGACCCAGTACTTC
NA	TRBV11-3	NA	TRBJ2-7	CASSLNSYEQYF	TGTGCCAGCAGCTTGAACAGCTACGAGCAGTACTTC
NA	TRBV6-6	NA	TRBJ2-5	CASILNNLISETQYF	TGTGCCAGCATTCTAAACAATCTTATATCGGAGACCCAGTACTTC
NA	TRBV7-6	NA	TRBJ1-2	CASSFRSQRGYTF	TGTGCCAGCAGCTTTCGCAGTCAGCGCGGCTACACCTTC
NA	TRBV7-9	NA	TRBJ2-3	CASSLLLFTDTQYF	TGTGCCAGCAGCCTACTCTTATTCACAGATACGCAGTATTTT
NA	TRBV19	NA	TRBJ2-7	CASSPRFGDVAYEQYF	TGTGCCAGTAGTCCCAGGTTCGGGGACGTAGCCTACGAGCAGTACTTC
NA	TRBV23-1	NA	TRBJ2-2	CASSQGENIGELFF	TGCGCCAGCAGTCAGGGCGAGAATATCGGGGAGCTGTTTTTT
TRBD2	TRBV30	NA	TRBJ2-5	CAWSGDFLAGETQYF	TGTGCCTGGAGTGGAGATTTCCTAGCGGGAGAGACCCAGTACTTC
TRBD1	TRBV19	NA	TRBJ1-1	CASSTRQGKAEAFF	TGTGCCAGTAGTACCCGACAGGGGAAGGCTGAAGCTTTCTTT
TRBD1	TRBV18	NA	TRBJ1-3	CASSPEDRGNTIYF	TGTGCCAGCTCACCAGAGGACAGGGGAAACACCATATATTTT
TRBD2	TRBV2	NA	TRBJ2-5	CASRGTSGSQETQYF	TGTGCCAGCAGGGGGACTAGCGGGAGTCAAGAGACCCAGTACTTC
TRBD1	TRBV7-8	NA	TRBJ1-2	CASSLGQLVYGYTF	TGTGCCAGCAGCTTGGGACAGCTAGTCTATGGCTACACCTTC
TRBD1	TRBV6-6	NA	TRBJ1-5	CASSPQGVNQPQHF	TGTGCCAGCAGCCCGCAGGGGGTTAATCAGCCCCAGCATTTT
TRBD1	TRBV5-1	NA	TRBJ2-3	CASSGDRTGTDTQYF	TGCGCCAGCAGCGGGGACAGGACCGGCACAGATACGCAGTATTTT
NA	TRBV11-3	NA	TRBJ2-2	CASSLGPVGELFF	TGTGCCAGCAGCTTAGGGCCAGTCGGGGAGCTGTTTTTT
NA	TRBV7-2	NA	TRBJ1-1	CASSLASQLMNTEAFF	TGTGCCAGCAGCTTAGCCAGTCAACTAATGAACACTGAAGCTTTCTTT
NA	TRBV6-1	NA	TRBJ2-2	CASSDKGGWTGELFF	TGTGCCAGCAGTGATAAGGGGGGATGGACCGGGGAGCTGTTTTTT
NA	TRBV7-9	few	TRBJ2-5	CASSSTAYQETQYF	TGTGCCAGCAGCTCCACAGCTTACCAAGAGACCCAGTACTTC
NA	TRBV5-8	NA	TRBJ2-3	CASSLGGTSGSTDTQYF	TGTGCCAGCAGCTTGGGGGGGACCTCAGGGAGCACAGATACGCAGTATTTT
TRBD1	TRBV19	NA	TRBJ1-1	CASSIGWNRGRENTEAFF	TGTGCCAGTAGTATAGGTTGGAACAGGGGGCGGGAGAACACTGAAGCTTTCTTT
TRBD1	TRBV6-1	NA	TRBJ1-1	CASRGQGVNTEAFF	TGTGCCAGCAGAGGACAGGGTGTGAACACTGAAGCTTTCTTT
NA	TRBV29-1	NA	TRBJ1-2	CSVWVGGGYGYTF	TGCAGTGTTTGGGTCGGTGGGGGCTATGGCTACACCTTC
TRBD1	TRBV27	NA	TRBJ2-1	CASSLSGTGNEQFF	TGTGCCAGCAGTTTATCCGGGACAGGAAATGAGCAGTTCTTC
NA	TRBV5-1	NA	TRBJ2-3	CASSFRPALDTQYF	TGCGCCAGCAGCTTTAGACCCGCGTTAGATACGCAGTATTTT
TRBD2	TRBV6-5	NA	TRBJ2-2	CASSYISGGNTGELFF	TGTGCCAGCAGTTACATTAGCGGGGGGAACACCGGGGAGCTGTTTTTT
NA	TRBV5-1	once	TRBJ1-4	CASTNNDFNEKLFF	TGCGCCAGCACCAACAACGATTTTAATGAAAAACTGTTTTTT
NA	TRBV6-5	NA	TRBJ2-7	CASSQSSPRVGEQYF	TGTGCCAGCAGCCAGTCTTCGCCTAGAGTTGGCGAGCAGTACTTC
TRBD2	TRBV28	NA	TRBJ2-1	CASSSPGLAGGREQFF	TGTGCCAGCAGTTCCCCGGGACTAGCGGGGGGGCGTGAGCAGTTCTTC
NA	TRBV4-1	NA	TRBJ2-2	CASSQDGARNTGELFF	TGCGCCAGCAGCCAAGATGGGGCGCGGAACACCGGGGAGCTGTTTTTT
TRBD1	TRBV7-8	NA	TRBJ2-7	CASSNPGTASYEQYF	TGTGCCAGCAGTAACCCAGGGACAGCATCCTACGAGCAGTACTTC
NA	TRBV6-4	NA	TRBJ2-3	CASSGSFDTDTQYF	TGTGCCAGCAGCGGCAGTTTCGACACAGATACGCAGTATTTT
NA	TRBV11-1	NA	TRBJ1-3	CASSQAGEGNTIYF	TGTGCCAGCAGCCAAGCAGGGGAAGGAAACACCATATATTTT
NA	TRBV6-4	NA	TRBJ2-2	CASSDSGGELFF	TGTGCCAGCAGTGACTCTGGGGGGGAGCTGTTTTTT
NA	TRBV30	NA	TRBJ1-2	CAWSVIQYGYTF	TGTGCCTGGAGTGTAATACAGTATGGCTACACCTTC
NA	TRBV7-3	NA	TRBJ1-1	CASGETENTEAFF	TGTGCCAGCGGGGAGACAGAGAACACTGAAGCTTTCTTT
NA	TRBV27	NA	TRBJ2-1	CASSYQGTSYNEQFF	TGTGCCAGCAGTTATCAGGGGACGTCCTACAATGAGCAGTTCTTC
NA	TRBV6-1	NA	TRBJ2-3	CATAVGVADTQYF	TGTGCCACGGCGGTGGGTGTGGCAGATACGCAGTATTTT
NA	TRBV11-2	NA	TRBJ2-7	CASSLVVKGYEQYF	TGTGCCAGCAGCTTAGTGGTCAAGGGCTACGAGCAGTACTTC
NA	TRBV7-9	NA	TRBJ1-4	CASSPGTGENEKLFF	TGTGCCAGCAGCCCTGGGACCGGTGAAAATGAAAAACTGTTTTTT
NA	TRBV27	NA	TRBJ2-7	CASSLGPTYEQYF	TGTGCCAGCAGTTTGGGGCCTACCTACGAGCAGTACTTC
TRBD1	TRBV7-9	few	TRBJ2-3	CASSRDSSADTQYF	TGTGCCAGCAGCCGGGACAGTTCCGCAGATACGCAGTATTTT
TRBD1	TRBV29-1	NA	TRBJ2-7	CSVDRGYEQYF	TGCAGCGTAGACAGGGGCTACGAGCAGTACTTC
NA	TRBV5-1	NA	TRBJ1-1	CASSLATGTTEAFF	TGCGCCAGCAGCTTGGCGACAGGTACTACCGAAGCTTTCTTT
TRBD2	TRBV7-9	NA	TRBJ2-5	CASSPRTSGRETQYF	TGTGCCAGCAGCCCTAGGACTAGCGGGAGGGAGACCCAGTACTTC